Sequencing of this T cell receptor (beta chain) was carried out in a study of cytomegalovirus exposure and HLA in healthy donors. Overall study findings and caveats: The listing of 150 to 200 TCR beta chains classed them as cytomegalovirus-associated. In the roughly 120 validation repertoires, a later analysis found that first-cohort TCR clusters tended to co-occur.

Sequenced by immunoSEQ multiplex PCR; TCRdb stores in-frame clones only, minus some. Of more than 130,000 clones listed, around 88% are singletons. The donors formed part of the approximately 120-subject validation cohort, distinct from the roughly 730-subject first cohort. Germline assignment: CDR1 MGHDK and CDR2 SYGVNS. With 6 bases clipped from V and 7 bases from J, the junction kept 6 bases outside the gene matches. This CDR3 has 13 residues. Of note for this clone: Its antigen is still unknown.

The chain links TRBV25-1 to TRBJ1-1; 9 nucleotides match TRBD1. Material for sequencing was PBMCs. The origin of this receptor is a woman under 30 in good health and CMV-seropositive. The CDR3 DNA reads TGTGCCAGCAGGAAGGACAGGGGAGGTGAAGCTTTCTTT. Translating it yields CASRKDRGGEAFF.